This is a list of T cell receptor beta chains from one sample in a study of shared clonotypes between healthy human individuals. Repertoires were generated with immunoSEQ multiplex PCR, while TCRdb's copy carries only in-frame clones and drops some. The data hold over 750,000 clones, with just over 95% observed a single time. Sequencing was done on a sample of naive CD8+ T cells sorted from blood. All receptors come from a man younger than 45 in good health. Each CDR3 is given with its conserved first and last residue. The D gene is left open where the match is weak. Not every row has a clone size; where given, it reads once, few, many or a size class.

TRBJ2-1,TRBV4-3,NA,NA,CASSRRGYNEQFF,TGCGCCAGCAGCCGAAGAGGCTACAATGAGCAGTTCTTC
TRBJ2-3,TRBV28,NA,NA,CASSPFGGDTQYF,TGTGCCAGCAGTCCCTTCGGGGGAGATACGCAGTATTTT
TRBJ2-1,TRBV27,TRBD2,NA,CASSLAGLAGGYEQFF,TGTGCCAGCAGTTTAGCGGGACTAGCGGGAGGTTATGAGCAGTTCTTC
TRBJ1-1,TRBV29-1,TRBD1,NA,CSVEDQEGAREAFF,TGCAGCGTTGAAGATCAGGAGGGGGCCCGCGAAGCTTTCTTT
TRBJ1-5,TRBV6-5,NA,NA,CATKPIDGDQPQHF,TGTGCCACCAAACCGATCGACGGAGATCAGCCCCAGCATTTT
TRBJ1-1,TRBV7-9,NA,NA,CASSSNPGQITRNTEAFF,TGTGCCAGCAGCTCCAACCCGGGACAAATAACGAGGAACACTGAAGCTTTCTTT
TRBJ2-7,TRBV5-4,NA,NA,CASSLAEADEQYF,TGTGCCAGCAGCTTGGCCGAGGCCGACGAGCAGTACTTC
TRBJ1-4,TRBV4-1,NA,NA,CASSQVQGLLATNEKLFF,TGCGCCAGCAGCCAAGTCCAGGGCCTACTAGCAACTAATGAAAAACTGTTTTTT
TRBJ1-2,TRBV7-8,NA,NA,CASSPTGAVGYTF,TGTGCCAGCAGCCCTACGGGGGCGGTTGGCTACACCTTC
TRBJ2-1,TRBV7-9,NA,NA,CASSDTSVGNEQFF,TGTGCCAGCAGCGATACGTCGGTTGGGAATGAGCAGTTCTTC
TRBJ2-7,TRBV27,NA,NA,CASRRGYEQYF,TGTGCCAGCCGGAGAGGCTACGAGCAGTACTTC
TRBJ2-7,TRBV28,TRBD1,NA,CASSKLEGTGKYF,TGTGCCAGCAGTAAACTTGAGGGGACAGGTAAGTACTTC
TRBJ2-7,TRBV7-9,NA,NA,CASSLAEGFNEQYF,TGTGCCAGCAGCTTAGCGGAAGGGTTCAACGAGCAGTACTTC
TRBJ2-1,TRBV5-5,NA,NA,CASSRVYSSYNEQFF,TGTGCCAGCAGTAGGGTCTACAGCTCCTACAATGAGCAGTTCTTC
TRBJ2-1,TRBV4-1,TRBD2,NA,CASSQLAGETYNEQFF,TGCGCCAGCAGCCAACTAGCGGGAGAAACGTACAATGAGCAGTTCTTC
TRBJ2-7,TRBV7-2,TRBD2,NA,CASSLDRLAGSYEQYF,TGTGCCAGCAGCTTAGACCGACTAGCGGGCTCCTACGAGCAGTACTTC
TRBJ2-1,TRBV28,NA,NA,CASSFLRAEQFF,TGTGCCAGCAGTTTCTTGAGGGCAGAGCAGTTCTTC
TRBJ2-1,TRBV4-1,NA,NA,CASSQGAGNRDNEQFF,TGCGCCAGCAGCCAAGGGGCAGGGAATAGGGACAATGAGCAGTTCTTC
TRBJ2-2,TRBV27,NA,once,CASSLSADGPGAGELFF,TGTGCCAGCAGTTTATCGGCAGATGGACCTGGCGCCGGGGAGCTGTTTTTT
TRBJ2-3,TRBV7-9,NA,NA,CASSPADRETDTQYF,TGTGCCAGCAGCCCAGCGGATCGGGAGACAGATACGCAGTATTTT
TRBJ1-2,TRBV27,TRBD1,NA,CASSHPGDRVVYGYTF,TGTGCCAGCAGTCATCCCGGGGACAGGGTGGTCTATGGCTACACCTTC
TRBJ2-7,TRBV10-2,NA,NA,CASSEGVYEQYF,TGCGCCAGCAGTGAGGGGGTCTACGAGCAGTACTTC
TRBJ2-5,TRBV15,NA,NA,CATSRVGADQGAQYF,TGTGCCACCAGCAGAGTCGGGGCAGATCAAGGGGCCCAGTACTTC
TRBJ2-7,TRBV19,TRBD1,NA,CASSISQGVTYEQYF,TGTGCCAGTAGTATATCGCAGGGGGTGACCTACGAGCAGTACTTC
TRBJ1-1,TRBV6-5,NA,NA,CASTTGGNTEAFF,TGTGCCTCTACTACGGGGGGGAACACTGAAGCTTTCTTT
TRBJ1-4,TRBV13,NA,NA,CASSLGAATNEKLFF,TGTGCCAGCAGCTTAGGTGCTGCAACTAATGAAAAACTGTTTTTT
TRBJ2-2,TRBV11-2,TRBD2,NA,CASSWRGRWDTGELFF,TGTGCCAGCAGCTGGCGGGGGAGGTGGGACACCGGGGAGCTGTTTTTT
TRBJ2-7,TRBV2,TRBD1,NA,CASVGTGEYEQYF,TGTGCCAGCGTCGGGACAGGGGAATACGAGCAGTACTTC
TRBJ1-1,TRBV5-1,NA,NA,CASRTGTEAFF,TGCGCCAGCAGGACGGGAACTGAAGCTTTCTTT
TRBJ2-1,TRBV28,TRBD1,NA,CASSLSVAGGRSSYNEQFF,TGTGCCAGCAGTTTATCGGTTGCAGGGGGCAGGAGCTCCTACAATGAGCAGTTCTTC
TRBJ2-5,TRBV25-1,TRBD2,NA,CASTLGASGRAGETQYF,TGTGCCAGCACCCTCGGGGCTAGCGGGAGGGCCGGAGAGACCCAGTACTTC
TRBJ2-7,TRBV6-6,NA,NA,CASSFHPYEQYF,TGTGCCAGCAGTTTCCATCCCTACGAGCAGTACTTC
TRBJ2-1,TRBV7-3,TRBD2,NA,CASSLPGLAGVNEQFF,TGTGCCAGCAGCTTACCCGGACTAGCGGGAGTGAATGAGCAGTTCTTC
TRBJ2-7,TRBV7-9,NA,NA,CASSLASTYEQYF,TGTGCCAGCAGCTTAGCGTCAACCTACGAGCAGTACTTC
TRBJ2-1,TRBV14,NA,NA,CASRGDGNNEQFF,TGTGCCAGCAGGGGGGACGGTAACAATGAGCAGTTCTTC
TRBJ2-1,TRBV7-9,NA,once,CASSLDRWTGFVNEQFF,TGTGCCAGCAGCTTAGATCGTTGGACCGGTTTTGTGAATGAGCAGTTCTTC
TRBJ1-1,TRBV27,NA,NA,CASSAQNLDTEAFF,TGTGCCAGCAGTGCGCAGAACCTTGACACTGAAGCTTTCTTT
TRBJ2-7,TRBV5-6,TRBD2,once,CASTSPRGAYEQYF,TGTGCCAGCACCTCGCCTCGGGGGGCCTACGAGCAGTACTTC
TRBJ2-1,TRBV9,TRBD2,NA,CASSVGTSGVSNEQFF,TGTGCCAGCAGCGTAGGGACTAGCGGGGTTTCTAATGAGCAGTTCTTC
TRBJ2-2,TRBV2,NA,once,CASRETWLASSTGELFF,TGTGCCAGCAGGGAAACGTGGCTAGCGAGCTCCACCGGGGAGCTGTTTTTT
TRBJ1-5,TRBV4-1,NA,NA,CASSQAPNQPQHF,TGCGCCAGCAGCCAAGCCCCTAATCAGCCCCAGCATTTT
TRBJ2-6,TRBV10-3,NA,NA,CAISESGLPSGANVLTF,TGTGCCATCAGTGAGTCGGGACTCCCCTCTGGGGCCAACGTCCTGACTTTC
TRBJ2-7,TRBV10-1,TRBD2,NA,CASSEVGLADEQYF,TGCGCCAGCAGTGAGGTAGGACTAGCGGACGAGCAGTACTTC